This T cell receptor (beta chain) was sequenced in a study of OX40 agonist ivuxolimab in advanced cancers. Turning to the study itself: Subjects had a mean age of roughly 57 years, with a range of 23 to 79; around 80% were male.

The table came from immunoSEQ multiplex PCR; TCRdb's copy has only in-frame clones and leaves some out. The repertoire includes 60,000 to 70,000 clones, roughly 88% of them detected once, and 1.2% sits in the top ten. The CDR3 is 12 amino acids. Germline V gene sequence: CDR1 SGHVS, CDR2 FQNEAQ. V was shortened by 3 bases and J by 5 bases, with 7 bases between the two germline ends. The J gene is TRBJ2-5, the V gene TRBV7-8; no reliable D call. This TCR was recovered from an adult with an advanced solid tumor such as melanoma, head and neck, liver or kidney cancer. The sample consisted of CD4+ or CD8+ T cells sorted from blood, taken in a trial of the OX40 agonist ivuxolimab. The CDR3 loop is CASSFNRETQYF. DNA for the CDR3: TGTGCCAGCAGCTTCAACCGGGAGACCCAGTACTTC. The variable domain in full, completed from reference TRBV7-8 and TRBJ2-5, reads GAGVSQSPRYKVAKRGQDVALRCDPISGHVSLFWYQQALGQGPEFLTYFQNEAQLDKSGLPSDRFFAERPEGSVSTLKIQRTQQEDSAVYLCASSFNRETQYFGPGTRLLVL.